The clone carrying this T cell receptor beta chain was counted ten times or more. Its antigen is as yet unknown. MiXCR was run by TCRdb on the reads, yielding one entry per CDR3 protein. This table holds 750,000 to 950,000 distinct CDR3 sequences, 25% to 35% found once. This sample was taken from a study of T cell repertoires in cytomegalovirus infection. Turning to the study itself: The study used recently identified HLA-C-restricted and well-studied HLA-B-restricted CMV epitopes. The public TCR beta signatures pointed to both CMV infection and matching HLA type. Overall study results and limits: Identification of carriers of CMV plus the relevant HLA was achieved through cumulative public TCR beta family frequency. HLA-C-restricted TCR beta clonotypes specific for CMV led the ex vivo response.

The source was cultured CD8+ T cells from PBMCs, collected from culture after CMV antigen stimulation. The source of this sequence is a human donor in good health (CMV status not recorded). Some clones in this sample may be carry-over from other donors' samples.

The CDR3 spells CASSFGDRGDFFEKLFF. The CDR3 nucleotides are TGTGCCAGCAGCTTTGGAGACAGGGGTGATTTTTTCGAAAAACTGTTTTTT. The chain carries TRBV7-2 and TRBJ1-4; 8 bases align to TRBD1. CDR1 and CDR2 from the germline V gene are SGHTA and FQGNSA. The V gene end was trimmed by 3 bases and the J gene end by 8 bases; junction bases not matched to a gene: 14. The CDR3 loop spans 17 amino acids.